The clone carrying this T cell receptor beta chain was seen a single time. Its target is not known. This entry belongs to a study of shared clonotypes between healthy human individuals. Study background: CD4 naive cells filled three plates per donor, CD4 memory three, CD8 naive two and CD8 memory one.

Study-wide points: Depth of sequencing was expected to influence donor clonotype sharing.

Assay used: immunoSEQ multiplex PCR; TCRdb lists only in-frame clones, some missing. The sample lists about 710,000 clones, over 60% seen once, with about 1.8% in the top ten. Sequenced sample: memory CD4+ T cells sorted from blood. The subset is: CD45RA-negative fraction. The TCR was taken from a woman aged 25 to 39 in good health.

The CDR3 protein is CASSLRTITDTQYF. CDR3 in DNA: TGTGCCAGCAGCTTAAGGACTATCACAGATACGCAGTATTTT. The rearrangement links TRBV7-9 to TRBJ2-3; perhaps TRBD2 as D (6 bases). The CDR3 is 14 amino acids. Trimming removed 2 bases at V and 2 bases at J, with 8 bases between. The V gene's germline CDR1 is SEHNR and CDR2 FQNEAQ (reference sequence).